This T cell receptor beta chain was profiled in a study of T cell responses to AZD1222 COVID-19 vaccine. Study findings and constraints: Sampling captured repertoires only after the peak T cell response.

With V trimmed by 5 bases and J by 8 bases, 13 bases remained unmatched. Germline V gene data show CDR1 as MNHEY and CDR2 as SMNVEV (reference sequence). CDR3 length: 17 amino acids. A note on this clone: Its antigen is not known.

The data were produced by immunoSEQ multiplex PCR, yet TCRdb's version contains in-frame clones alone and is incomplete. The table records roughly 79,000 clones, 70% to 80% of them present only once. The clonotype was recovered from an adult in good health. This chain joins TRBV27 and TRBJ2-4; 12 positions match TRBD2. The sample was peripheral blood, taken on day 0 of AZD1222 vaccination. CDR3 loop: CASSITSGRTVGDIQYF. The CDR3 bases are TGTGCCAGCAGTATTACTAGCGGGAGGACTGTCGGGGACATTCAGTACTTC.